Listed below are T cell receptor beta chains from one sample, sequenced in a study of control samples from healthy donors and cancer patients. Measured with immunoSEQ multiplex PCR; TCRdb has only the in-frame clones, and not every one. The sample has some 95,000 clones, around nine tenths seen once. Input material: blood. Receptor source: a human donor in good health. The donor label of this sample is uncertain. CDR3s include the opening cysteine and the closing phenylalanine or tryptophan. The D gene is left open where the match is weak. The listing skips clone size in some rows; elsewhere it reads once, few, many or a size class.

CDR3aa: CASSQGQRYEQYF
CDR3nt: TGTGCCAGCAGCCAAGGACAGAGGTACGAGCAGTACTTC
abundance: .
d_gene: .
v_gene: TRBV16
j_gene: TRBJ2-7
len: 13

CDR3aa: CASKAGGGASNEQFF
CDR3nt: TGTGCCAGCAAAGCCGGCGGGGGGGCTAGCAATGAGCAGTTCTTC
abundance: .
d_gene: TRBD2
v_gene: TRBV9
j_gene: TRBJ2-1
len: 15

CDR3aa: CASSQGAGGSYEQYF
CDR3nt: TGTGCCAGCAGCCAGGGAGCGGGGGGGTCCTACGAGCAGTACTTC
abundance: once
d_gene: TRBD2
v_gene: TRBV3-1/TRBV3-2
j_gene: TRBJ2-7
len: 15

CDR3aa: CASSIVQDQPQHF
CDR3nt: TGTGCCAGTAGTATAGTTCAGGATCAGCCCCAGCATTTT
abundance: .
d_gene: .
v_gene: TRBV19
j_gene: TRBJ1-5
len: 13

CDR3aa: CASSLIAGTEAFF
CDR3nt: TGTGCCAGCAGTTTAATAGCAGGCACTGAAGCTTTCTTT
abundance: .
d_gene: .
v_gene: TRBV12-3/TRBV12-4
j_gene: TRBJ1-1
len: 13

CDR3aa: CASSFWATEAFF
CDR3nt: TGTGCCAGCAGTTTCTGGGCCACTGAAGCTTTCTTT
abundance: .
d_gene: .
v_gene: TRBV28
j_gene: TRBJ1-1
len: 12

CDR3aa: CASSKAQGYEQYF
CDR3nt: TGTGCCAGCAGCAAAGCCCAGGGCTACGAGCAGTACTTC
abundance: .
d_gene: .
v_gene: TRBV11-2
j_gene: TRBJ2-7
len: 13

CDR3aa: CASGRQGAIHGYTF
CDR3nt: TGTGCCAGCGGGAGGCAGGGGGCTATACATGGCTACACCTTC
abundance: .
d_gene: TRBD1
v_gene: TRBV9
j_gene: TRBJ1-2
len: 14

CDR3aa: CASSEAPVEAFF
CDR3nt: TGTGCCAGCAGTGAAGCTCCAGTAGAAGCTTTCTTT
abundance: .
d_gene: .
v_gene: TRBV2
j_gene: TRBJ1-1
len: 12

CDR3aa: CASSPAGRGYGYTF
CDR3nt: TGTGCCAGTAGTCCCGCCGGTCGGGGTTATGGCTACACCTTC
abundance: .
d_gene: .
v_gene: TRBV19
j_gene: TRBJ1-2
len: 14

CDR3aa: CATSRDFKAGTEAFF
CDR3nt: TGTGCCACCAGCAGAGATTTCAAGGCCGGCACTGAAGCTTTCTTT
abundance: .
d_gene: .
v_gene: TRBV15
j_gene: TRBJ1-1
len: 15

CDR3aa: CAISGDTGELFF
CDR3nt: TGTGCCATCAGTGGGGACACCGGGGAGCTGTTTTTT
abundance: .
d_gene: .
v_gene: TRBV10-3
j_gene: TRBJ2-2
len: 12

CDR3aa: CATSDPSKGSTEAFF
CDR3nt: TGTGCCACCAGTGACCCATCGAAAGGTAGCACTGAAGCTTTCTTT
abundance: .
d_gene: .
v_gene: TRBV24-1
j_gene: TRBJ1-1
len: 15

CDR3aa: CASSLAGRYTEAFF
CDR3nt: TGTGCCAGCAGCTTGGCCGGTCGATACACTGAAGCTTTCTTT
abundance: .
d_gene: .
v_gene: TRBV5-6
j_gene: TRBJ1-1
len: 14

CDR3aa: CASSDRGALGPQHF
CDR3nt: TGTGCCAGCAGTGATAGGGGGGCACTAGGGCCCCAGCATTTT
abundance: .
d_gene: .
v_gene: TRBV2
j_gene: TRBJ1-5
len: 14

CDR3aa: CASSLGGGTSPLHF
CDR3nt: TGCGCCAGCAGCTTGGGCGGGGGAACTTCACCCCTCCACTTT
abundance: .
d_gene: .
v_gene: TRBV5-1
j_gene: TRBJ1-6
len: 14

CDR3aa: CASSLFGDTQYF
CDR3nt: TGTGCCAGCAGCTTGTTCGGCGATACGCAGTATTTT
abundance: .
d_gene: .
v_gene: TRBV5-5
j_gene: TRBJ2-3
len: 12

CDR3aa: CASSFRGWGYTF
CDR3nt: TGTGCCAGCAGTTTCAGGGGTTGGGGCTACACCTTC
abundance: .
d_gene: .
v_gene: TRBV27
j_gene: TRBJ1-2
len: 12

CDR3aa: CASSPSQGGNYGYTF
CDR3nt: TGTGCCAGCTCACCATCACAGGGGGGGAACTATGGCTACACCTTC
abundance: .
d_gene: TRBD1
v_gene: TRBV18
j_gene: TRBJ1-2
len: 15

CDR3aa: CASRGQLEAFF
CDR3nt: TGTGCCAGCAGAGGACAGCTTGAAGCTTTCTTT
abundance: .
d_gene: .
v_gene: TRBV2
j_gene: TRBJ1-1
len: 11

CDR3aa: CASSQAARMGTNYGYTF
CDR3nt: TGTGCCAGCAGCCAGGCAGCGAGAATGGGCACTAACTATGGCTACACCTTC
abundance: .
d_gene: .
v_gene: TRBV4-2
j_gene: TRBJ1-2
len: 17

CDR3aa: CASSRPQAGKTEAFF
CDR3nt: TGTGCCAGCAGCCGTCCCCAGGCAGGTAAGACTGAAGCTTTCTTT
abundance: once
d_gene: .
v_gene: TRBV3-1/TRBV3-2
j_gene: TRBJ1-1
len: 15

CDR3aa: CASSPRGRQNGYTF
CDR3nt: TGTGCCAGTAGTCCCCGTGGGCGGCAGAACGGCTACACCTTC
abundance: few
d_gene: .
v_gene: TRBV19
j_gene: TRBJ1-2
len: 14

CDR3aa: CASSRRWGYYEKLFF
CDR3nt: TGTGCCAGCAGCCGACGGTGGGGGTATTATGAAAAACTGTTTTTT
abundance: .
d_gene: .
v_gene: TRBV6-5
j_gene: TRBJ1-4
len: 15

CDR3aa: CASSYYRWDEQFF
CDR3nt: TGTGCCAGCAGTTACTACAGGTGGGATGAGCAGTTCTTC
abundance: .
d_gene: .
v_gene: TRBV6-2/TRBV6-3
j_gene: TRBJ2-1
len: 13

CDR3aa: CATSRDGGGSYNEQFF
CDR3nt: TGTGCCACCAGCAGAGATGGGGGGGGCTCCTACAATGAGCAGTTCTTC
abundance: .
d_gene: TRBD2
v_gene: TRBV15
j_gene: TRBJ2-1
len: 16

CDR3aa: CASSQRGAGGISTDTQYF
CDR3nt: TGTGCCAGCAGCCAAAGGGGAGCGGGGGGGATTAGCACAGATACGCAGTATTTT
abundance: .
d_gene: TRBD2
v_gene: TRBV3-1/TRBV3-2
j_gene: TRBJ2-3
len: 18

CDR3aa: CASQTGGDTQYF
CDR3nt: TGTGCCAGCCAGACAGGTGGAGATACGCAGTATTTT
abundance: .
d_gene: .
v_gene: TRBV12-3/TRBV12-4
j_gene: TRBJ2-3
len: 12

CDR3aa: CASSVDRGVETQYF
CDR3nt: TGTGCCAGCAGTGTAGACAGGGGCGTGGAGACCCAGTACTTC
abundance: few
d_gene: TRBD1
v_gene: TRBV25-1
j_gene: TRBJ2-5
len: 14

CDR3aa: CASKNSAGNTIYF
CDR3nt: TGTGCCAGCAAAAATTCAGCTGGAAACACCATATATTTT
abundance: .
d_gene: .
v_gene: TRBV5-4
j_gene: TRBJ1-3
len: 13

CDR3aa: CASSRGGLDGNLEQYF
CDR3nt: TGCGCCAGCAGCCGCGGGGGACTAGACGGGAACCTCGAGCAGTACTTC
abundance: .
d_gene: TRBD2
v_gene: TRBV4-1
j_gene: TRBJ2-7
len: 16

CDR3aa: CASSLGQNTEAFF
CDR3nt: TGTGCCAGCAGCCTGGGACAGAACACTGAAGCTTTCTTT
abundance: .
d_gene: .
v_gene: TRBV11-3
j_gene: TRBJ1-1
len: 13

CDR3aa: CASREGVSNQPQHF
CDR3nt: TGTGCCAGTAGGGAGGGAGTCTCCAATCAGCCCCAGCATTTT
abundance: .
d_gene: .
v_gene: TRBV19
j_gene: TRBJ1-5
len: 14

CDR3aa: CASSFGQGAFDEQFF
CDR3nt: TGTGCCAGCAGTTTCGGACAGGGGGCGTTTGATGAGCAGTTCTTC
abundance: .
d_gene: TRBD1
v_gene: TRBV27
j_gene: TRBJ2-1
len: 15

CDR3aa: CASSESQGGETQYF
CDR3nt: TGTGCCAGCAGTGAATCGCAGGGGGGAGAGACCCAGTACTTC
abundance: .
d_gene: .
v_gene: TRBV25-1
j_gene: TRBJ2-5
len: 14

CDR3aa: CASSPGQIYGYTF
CDR3nt: TGTGCCAGCAGCCCGGGACAGATCTATGGCTACACCTTC
abundance: .
d_gene: TRBD1
v_gene: TRBV6-5
j_gene: TRBJ1-2
len: 13

CDR3aa: CASSRGLDYNSPLHF
CDR3nt: TGTGCCAGCAGCAGGGGGCTTGACTATAATTCACCCCTCCACTTT
abundance: .
d_gene: TRBD1
v_gene: TRBV9
j_gene: TRBJ1-6
len: 15

CDR3aa: CATSRDTSPSYNEQFF
CDR3nt: TGTGCCACCAGCAGAGATACTTCCCCCTCCTACAATGAGCAGTTCTTC
abundance: once
d_gene: .
v_gene: TRBV15
j_gene: TRBJ2-1
len: 16

CDR3aa: CASSPGTSWETQYF
CDR3nt: TGTGCCAGCAGCCCGGGGACTAGTTGGGAGACCCAGTACTTC
abundance: .
d_gene: TRBD2
v_gene: TRBV5-8
j_gene: TRBJ2-5
len: 14

CDR3aa: CASSPPVRTDTQYF
CDR3nt: TGTGCCAGCTCACCACCGGTCAGAACAGATACGCAGTATTTT
abundance: .
d_gene: .
v_gene: TRBV18
j_gene: TRBJ2-3
len: 14

CDR3aa: CASSSPYRGKTSPLHF
CDR3nt: TGTGCCAGCAGCTCACCTTACAGGGGTAAAACCTCACCCCTCCACTTT
abundance: .
d_gene: TRBD1
v_gene: TRBV11-2
j_gene: TRBJ1-6
len: 16

CDR3aa: CASSLRPWSSYNEQFF
CDR3nt: TGTGCCAGCAGCTTGAGGCCGTGGAGCTCCTACAATGAGCAGTTCTTC
abundance: .
d_gene: .
v_gene: TRBV5-4
j_gene: TRBJ2-1
len: 16

CDR3aa: CASSLDRETQYF
CDR3nt: TGTGCCAGCAGTTTGGACAGAGAGACCCAGTACTTC
abundance: .
d_gene: .
v_gene: TRBV5-8
j_gene: TRBJ2-5
len: 12

CDR3aa: CASSSGGLNTEAFF
CDR3nt: TGTGCCAGTAGTAGCGGGGGACTGAACACTGAAGCTTTCTTT
abundance: .
d_gene: .
v_gene: TRBV19
j_gene: TRBJ1-1
len: 14

CDR3aa: CAISEAPGTSTGNTIYF
CDR3nt: TGTGCCATCAGCGAAGCCCCGGGGACCTCAACTGGAAACACCATATATTTT
abundance: once
d_gene: .
v_gene: TRBV10-3
j_gene: TRBJ1-3
len: 17